This T cell receptor beta chain was sequenced for a study of T cells in Graves' hyperthyroidism and ophthalmopathy. Study results and limitations: Within blood appeared most thyroid clonotypes that had expanded above 0.001.

V was clipped by 5 bases and J by 0 bases; unmatched bases: 4. The CDR3 sequence is 16 residues long. Germline CDR1 MNHNS, CDR2 SASEGT. The study excluded patients with uncontrolled infection, other autoimmune disease, pregnancy or lactation. This clonotype has more than one count but fewer than ten. The antigen is not known. Regions amplified from RNA transcripts were the TCR beta CDR3 regions. TCR CDR3 underwent first-round RT-PCR with the HTBI primer set. TCRdb reprocessed the multiplex PCR reads with MiXCR, giving one entry per CDR3 protein. The data hold some 250,000 distinct CDR3 sequences, with around 15% observed a single time.

The clonotype was recovered from a woman aged 50 to 60 with Graves' hyperthyroidism that later progressed to Graves' ophthalmopathy. The material sequenced was blood. The rearrangement uses TRBV6-1 and TRBJ2-3; 11 bases are shared with TRBD2. The CDR3 spells CASSLGTSGSTDTQYF. CDR3 DNA sequence: TGTGCCAGCAGTCTCGGGACTAGCGGCAGCACAGATACGCAGTATTTT.